The entry that follows covers one TCR beta chain sequence. This clonotype came up a few times. The clone's antigen remains unknown. No much larger clonotype is one base removed from it; base qualities were not supplied. This sample stems from a study of regulatory T cells in long-lasting Graves disease (dated by TCRdb to about 2021). Looking at the study overall: Persistent Graves' disease was defined as antithyroid drug treatment for over 5 years with persistently positive TSH receptor autoantibodies. Persistent Graves' disease patients were compared with newly diagnosed Graves' disease patients by peripheral blood TCR sequencing and RNA sequencing. The study was conducted in China and was registered as a clinical trial. TCR sequencing covered around 13 persistent and approximately 20 newly diagnosed Graves' disease patients, 33 samples in total. In the clinical cohort, patients with persistent Graves' disease had used antithyroid drugs for an average of about 9.3 years. What the research found in general, with its limitations: The small sample size was acknowledged by the authors as a limitation that may reduce accuracy. Patients with persistent disease shared more public clonotypes (about 2,500) than newly diagnosed patients did (more than 900). Sequencing and analysis were limited to the TCR beta chain. Compared with newly diagnosed patients, patients with persistent Graves' disease had lower TCR Shannon entropy and fewer highly expanded clones, which suggests clonal expansion. Only peripheral blood was studied, because thyroid tissue, the primary lesion, was inaccessible.

The library was generated by multiplex PCR. The sample was run on an Illumina HiSeq 4000. CDR3 regions were amplified by Arm-PCR with iRepertoire HTBI primers to construct TCR beta libraries. PCR products were gel purified before sequencing. Per the source publication's procedure: Gene usage analysis of CDR3 amino acid clonotypes relied on the roughly 67 TRBV and 14 TRBJ segments identified across samples. Filtered high-quality paired reads were merged into contigs using COPE and FqMerger. Contigs were aligned with BLAST to IMGT TRBV, TRBD and TRBJ reference genes, and CDR3 was defined per IMGT. Highly expanded clones were defined as clonotypes with a frequency above 0.1%. Shannon entropy served as the measure of repertoire diversity, while the Gini coefficient captured V-J evenness. Clonotypes shared by more than one individual were considered public. TCRdb applied fastp at Q25 and MiXCR to the public reads, then kept only in-frame beta chains. CDR3 protein sequences are deduplicated, and each keeps its most common genes and DNA. The V and J calls were determined by TCRdb, not by the authors. The sample includes 700,000 or so distinct CDR3 sequences, with around 30% observed a single time. Around 42% of the sample belongs to the ten largest clones.

The intended sense of this specimen's time point label: persistent/refractory GD, antithyroid drugs over 5 years with positive TRAb. For both TCR sequencing and RNA sequencing, RNA was extracted from PBMCs using TRIzol. Graves' disease was diagnosed according to American Thyroid Association guidelines. Recruitment of patients was carried out at an endocrinology department in Xi'an, China. From each patient, approximately 9.9 milliliters of peripheral blood was collected into an EDTA anticoagulant tube. Ficoll Paque Plus density gradient separation was used to isolate PBMCs, and no further T cell sorting was performed. An Agilent 2100 Bioanalyzer and agarose gel were used to assess RNA quality, and a NanoDrop 2000 was used to measure RNA concentration. The TCR comes from a female donor with Graves disease. Sample: peripheral blood mononuclear cells (PBMCs), taken when the disease was refractory, from a patient treated with antithyroid drugs.

The DNA is as follows: TGTGCCAGCAGTTTCGGCAGGCCCTATGGCTACACCTTC. Its coded protein is CASSFGRPYGYTF. The chain is encoded by TRBV12-3 or TRBV12-4 joined to TRBJ1-2; the D gene remains uncertain. Inclusive of the bounding cysteine and phenylalanine, the CDR3 is 13 residues long. The retained sequence is limited to the CDR3, 39 bases, with the frame set at the first base. Trimming at the junction amounts to 3 bases on V and 4 bases on J, and the germline ends lie 9 bases apart.